This entry features one T cell receptor (beta chain) sequence. Generated by immunoSEQ multiplex PCR, the TCRdb table keeps only in-frame clones and is missing some. The table shows 540,000 or so clones, with around three quarters occurring only once. The sample comes from a study of shared T cell receptors in the human thymus. J lost 2 bases, V lost 0 bases, and 10 bases had no gene match. The CDR3 has 18 amino acids. CDR1 SGHAT and CDR2 FQNNGV come from the germline V gene. This sample was also put to use in a study of human thymus T cells. That report notes: Healthy Finnish infants undergoing corrective surgery for congenital heart defects provided the donor material. In corrective heart surgery, resections were taken, and these provided the thymus tissue. Overlap was high between thymic repertoires from unrelated individuals, as reported in related research.

The gene calls are TRBV11-2 and TRBJ2-7; 10 bases match TRBD2. The sequenced sample consisted of thymocytes. This clonotype was sampled from a boy younger than two with a congenital heart defect. The CDR3 loop is CASSLDILAGATPYEQYF. For the CDR3, the DNA is TGTGCCAGCAGCTTAGATATCCTAGCGGGAGCTACCCCCTACGAGCAGTACTTC.